The 21 T cell receptor beta chains below come from one sample, sequenced in a study of cytomegalovirus exposure and HLA in healthy donors. Primers: 60 Vbeta forward and 13 Jbeta reverse. The data were produced by immunoSEQ multiplex PCR, yet TCRdb's version contains in-frame clones alone and is incomplete. The sample has about 220,000 clones, over 70% seen once. Sequences were obtained from PBMCs. The receptors derive from a boy younger than 10 in good health and CMV-seronegative.

The V gene is TRBV18, the J gene TRBJ2-2, with 7 bases lining up with TRBD1. CDR1 and CDR2 from the germline V gene are KGHSH and LQKENI. CDR3 size: 15 residues. Unmatched junction bases numbered 2, after V lost 4 bases and J lost 0 bases. CDR3 protein: CASSRGQTNTGELFF. CDR3 DNA sequence: TGTGCCAGCTCACGGGGACAGACGAACACCGGGGAGCTGTTTTTT.

This sequence joins TRBV6-1 and TRBJ1-1; tentative D call: TRBD1 (6 bases). Germline CDR1 MNHNS, CDR2 SASEGT. This CDR3 spans 14 amino acids. The V and J ends lost 6 bases and 0 bases respectively, with 11 bases between them. This CDR3 is CASSPTGMNTEAFF. In DNA form, the CDR3 reads TGTGCCAGCAGCCCGACAGGCATGAACACTGAAGCTTTCTTT.

This chain links TRBV10-2 with TRBJ1-1; 9 bases are a match to TRBD1. Germline V gene sequence: CDR1 WSHSY, CDR2 SAAADI. Trimming took 2 bases from V and 0 from J; bases not matched to a gene: 4. The CDR3 extends over 16 amino acids. The CDR3 DNA is TGCGCCAGCAGTGAGGCTACAGGGGGCATGAACACTGAAGCTTTCTTT. Translation gives CASSEATGGMNTEAFF.

A remark on this clone: Additional DNA sequences in this sample encode the identical CDR3. This chain joins TRBV5-1 and TRBJ1-6, with TRBD1 matching 11 bases. V shed 0 bases and J 7 bases; nucleotides not matched to a gene: 0. The germline CDR1 and CDR2 sequences are SGHRS and YFSETQ. The CDR3 is 15 residues long. CDR3 coding DNA: TGCGCCAGCAGCTTGGGGACAGGGGGCAATTCACCCCTCCACTTT. This translates into CASSLGTGGNSPLHF. The whole variable domain, remainder taken from reference TRBV5-1 and TRBJ1-6, is KAGVTQTPRYLIKTRGQQVTLSCSPISGHRSVSWYQQTPGQGLQFLFEYFSETQRNKGNFPGRFSGRQFSNSRSEMNVSTLELGDSALYLCASSLGTGGNSPLHFGNGTRLTVT.

In this sample, this clone turned up many times. The chain carries TRBV5-6 and TRBJ2-3; 8 bases agree with TRBD1. V shed 4 bases, J shed 2 bases, and the junction held 9 bases outside the gene matches. The CDR3 extends over 16 amino acids. CDR1 is SGHDT and CDR2 is YYEEEE in the germline V gene. For the CDR3, the DNA is TGTGCCAGCAGCCTATCTGGACAGGGACCCACAGATACGCAGTATTTT. It translates to CASSLSGQGPTDTQYF.

This chain links TRBV7-8 with TRBJ1-5; D possibly corresponds to TRBD1 (6 bases). V gave up 0 bases and J gave up 4 bases, with 13 bases separating them. The CDR3 runs to 16 residues. Per the germline V gene, CDR1 is SGHVS and CDR2 is FQNEAQ. CDR3 bases: TGTGCCAGCAGCTTAGCACGGACAGTGGGGAATCAGCCCCAGCATTTT. Protein product: CASSLARTVGNQPQHF.

The chain recombines TRBV20-1 with TRBJ1-2; D ambiguous. The CDR3 length is 11 residues. CDR1 and CDR2 from the germline V gene are DFQATT and SNEGSKA (reference sequence). V lost 3 bases to trimming and J lost 4 bases, with 6 bases between them. Here the CDR3 reads CSARYLYGYTF. The CDR3 DNA reads TGCAGTGCTAGGTATCTCTATGGCTACACCTTC.

The rearrangement links TRBV14 to TRBJ1-6, with 9 bases lining up with TRBD1. Germline CDR1 is SGHDN and CDR2 is FVKESK. The trim removed 4 bases at V and 8 bases at J, leaving 3 bases unmatched. CDR3 size: 14 residues. The CDR3 spells CASSPGQGYSPLHF. The CDR3 DNA reads TGTGCCAGCAGCCCTGGACAGGGGTATTCACCCCTCCACTTT. The entire variable domain, with the rest obtained from reference TRBV14 and TRBJ1-6, is as follows: EAGVTQFPSHSVIEKGQTVTLRCDPISGHDNLYWYRRVMGKEIKFLLHFVKESKQDESGMPNNRFLAERTGGTYSTLKVQPAELEDSGVYFCASSPGQGYSPLHFGNGTRLTVT.

The chain employs TRBV2 and TRBJ1-5; tentatively, D is TRBD1 (6 bases). CDR1 is SNHLY, CDR2 FYNNEI, per germline. V was trimmed by 2 bases and J by 1 base, leaving 9 bases between them. This CDR3 contains 15 residues. The CDR3 sequence: CASSEYRGSNQPQHF. The DNA for the CDR3 is TGTGCCAGCAGTGAATATAGGGGGAGCAATCAGCCCCAGCATTTT.

V and J are TRBV5-1 and TRBJ1-6; a weak D match, TRBD1 (5 bases). Germline V lookup: CDR1 SGHRS, CDR2 YFSETQ. V shed 4 bases and J shed 10 bases, with 18 bases lying between them. The CDR3 runs 15 residues. The CDR3 DNA follows: TGCGCCAGCAGCGTTTCCAGGGAAACGAGATCACCCCTCCACTTT. As protein: CASSVSRETRSPLHF.

V and J are TRBV5-5 and TRBJ1-1; D gene uncertain. V was cut by 4 bases and J by 7 bases, with 14 bases left in between. This CDR3 has 13 residues. From germline, CDR1 is SGHKS and CDR2 YYEKEE (reference sequence). Here the CDR3 reads CASSLGSGVEAFF. CDR3 coding DNA: TGTGCCAGCAGCCTGGGAAGCGGCGTTGAAGCTTTCTTT.

This rearrangement joins TRBV5-1 to TRBJ1-4; D unclear. The germline gives CDR1 SGHRS, CDR2 YFSETQ. The V end was cut by 0 bases, the J end by 0 bases, with 3 bases between. This CDR3 has 14 residues. CDR3 protein: CASSLDSTNEKLFF. CDR3 coding DNA: TGCGCCAGCAGCTTGGACTCAACTAATGAAAAACTGTTTTTT.

The chain couples TRBV19 to TRBJ1-1, with no clear D. This CDR3 has 15 amino acids. Germline V gene sequence: CDR1 LNHDA, CDR2 SQIVND (reference sequence). V was trimmed by 7 bases and J by 5 bases, leaving 20 bases between them. The CDR3 DNA follows: TGTGCCAGTAAATCGTATGCGGCTAAAACAACTGAAGCTTTCTTT. Its protein product is CASKSYAAKTTEAFF.

The chain has TRBV10-3 and TRBJ1-2; D is unresolved. There are 10 residues in the CDR3. Per germline, CDR1 ENHRY and CDR2 SYGVKD. V lost 8 bases and J lost 8, with 9 bases in between. The CDR3 sequence is CAIGQIGYTF. The DNA of the CDR3 is TGTGCCATCGGTCAGATAGGCTACACCTTC.

The rearrangement uses TRBV30 and TRBJ1-5, with D possibly matching TRBD1 (5 bases). V lost 0 bases and J lost 6, with 12 bases in between. From germline, CDR1 is GTSNPN and CDR2 SVGIG (reference sequence). This CDR3 comprises 14 residues. The CDR3 loop reads CAWSVRREGQPQHF. CDR3 nucleotide sequence: TGTGCCTGGAGTGTCCGCAGGGAAGGTCAGCCCCAGCATTTT.

The chain uses TRBV19 and TRBJ1-2; D possibly corresponds to TRBD1 (5 bases). Trimming shortened V by 1 base and J by 4 bases, and 13 bases separated the two germline ends. The CDR3 consists of 15 residues. The V gene's germline CDR1 is LNHDA and CDR2 SQIVND (reference sequence). The CDR3 DNA follows: TGTGCCAGTAGTATAGTTACCCAGGGCGGCTATGGCTACACCTTC. Translated: CASSIVTQGGYGYTF.

V usage is TRBV5-6 and J usage is TRBJ1-5, with 9 bases aligning to TRBD1. Germline V gene data show CDR1 as SGHDT and CDR2 as YYEEEE. The V segment lost 3 bases and the J segment 7 bases; nucleotides outside the gene matches: 2. CDR3 length: 13 residues. CDR3 sequence (DNA): TGTGCCAGCAGCTGGGGACAGGGCCAGCCCCAGCATTTT. Amino acids: CASSWGQGQPQHF.

The count of this clone is one. This chain joins TRBV30 and TRBJ2-5, with 16 bases fitting TRBD2. With 0 bases clipped from V and 2 bases from J, the junction kept 0 bases outside the gene matches. The CDR3 runs to 16 residues. CDR1 is GTSNPN and CDR2 is SVGIG in the germline V gene (reference sequence). CDR3 amino acids: CAWSVGLAGGQETQYF. CDR3 nucleotides: TGTGCCTGGAGTGTGGGACTAGCGGGGGGGCAAGAGACCCAGTACTTC.

The chain has TRBV19 and TRBJ1-1; no firm D call. Deletions cut 7 bases from V and 3 bases from J, with 15 bases between. The CDR3 is 14 residues long. Germline V CDR1 and CDR2: LNHDA, SQIVND (reference sequence). Here the CDR3 DNA reads TGTGCCAGTAACCACAGACCCATATACACTGAAGCTTTCTTT. Residues: CASNHRPIYTEAFF.

The CDR3 DNA reads TGTGCTAGTGGTTTGGGAAGTAGTGGCTACACCTTC. Encoded protein: CASGLGSSGYTF. V is TRBV12-5 and J is TRBJ1-2, with unresolved D. The CDR3 runs 12 residues. Per germline, CDR1 LGHNT and CDR2 FRNRAP. V lost 1 base, J lost 7 bases, and 7 bases lay in between.

This chain connects TRBV7-8 to TRBJ2-3; D is possibly TRBD2 (6 bases). Germline V gene lookup returns CDR1 SGHVS and CDR2 FQNEAQ. The CDR3 contains 18 residues. Trimming removed 5 bases from V and 1 base from J, with 22 bases in between. The CDR3 spells CASSPPASAPLGTDTQYF. The CDR3 nucleotides are TGTGCCAGCAGCCCCCCGGCTAGCGCCCCTTTAGGCACAGATACGCAGTATTTT.